The clone carrying this T cell receptor beta chain was detected only once. What it recognizes is unknown. The data derive from a study of Graves' ophthalmopathy and Graves' hyperthyroidism. General study results and limits: The model predicted progression of ophthalmopathy with a sensitivity of 70% to 71%, and its specificity was 72.22%. Also, most clonotypes expanded in the thyroid above 0.001 frequency appeared in blood. Discrimination between ophthalmopathy and stable hyperthyroidism by a 13-signature model showed 87.88% sensitivity and 65% to 84% specificity.

Germline V gene sequence: CDR1 KGHDR, CDR2 SFDVKD. The CDR3 is 11 residues long. The ends were cut back, 11 bases at V and 8 bases at J, with 14 bases in the middle. RNA transcripts were the source from which TCR beta CDR3 regions were amplified. Scientists carried out first-round RT-PCR using HTBI primers and then a second-round multiplex PCR. Using its own MiXCR run on the multiplex PCR reads, TCRdb lists one record per CDR3 protein. The sample includes 600,000 to 950,000 distinct CDR3 sequences, 35% to 50% of them seen just once. With a duration under 3 months, ophthalmopathy in the donors showed moderate-to-severe activity, CAS ≥3 and NOSPECS ≥4.

The chain carries TRBV24-1 and TRBJ1-1; D remains ambiguous. This TCR was sampled from an adult man with Graves' ophthalmopathy. The sample taken for sequencing was peripheral blood. The chain's CDR3 is CASRGIREAFF. CDR3 bases: TGTGCCAGCAGAGGGATTCGCGAAGCTTTCTTT.